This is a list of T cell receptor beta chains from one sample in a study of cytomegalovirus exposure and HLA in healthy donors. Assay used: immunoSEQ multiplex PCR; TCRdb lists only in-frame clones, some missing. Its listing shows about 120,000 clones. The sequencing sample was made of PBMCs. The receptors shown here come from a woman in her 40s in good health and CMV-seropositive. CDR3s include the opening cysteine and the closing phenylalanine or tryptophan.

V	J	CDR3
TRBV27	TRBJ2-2	CASSLGGRELFF
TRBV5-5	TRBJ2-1	CASSLLQSNEQFF
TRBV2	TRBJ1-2	CATVAPSGGGGNYGYTF
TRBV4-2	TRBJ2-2	CASSPGQGAQAGELFF
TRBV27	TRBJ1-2	CASSFGGRGYGYTF
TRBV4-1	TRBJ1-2	CASSHTGQGLSYGYTF
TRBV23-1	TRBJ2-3	CASKRHTQYF
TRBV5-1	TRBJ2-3	CASSLPLRGATDTQYF
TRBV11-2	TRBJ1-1	CASSFTPGRTEAFF
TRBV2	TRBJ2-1	CASRGTSGRAGEQFF
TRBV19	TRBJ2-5	CASSYRGETQYF
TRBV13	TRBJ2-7	CASSSRTSGIPSYEQYF
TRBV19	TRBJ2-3	CASSDRGLTDTQYF
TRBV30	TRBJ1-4	CAWERGQSNEKLFF
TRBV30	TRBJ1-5	CAWKGGGPQHF
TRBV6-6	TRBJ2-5	CASSSGTEETQYF